These T cell receptor beta chains were read from a single sample in a study of blood T cell repertoires in COVID-19. This table comes from immunoSEQ multiplex PCR, and its TCRdb copy is limited to in-frame clones, with some not included. The repertoire holds about 280,000 clones, with around 86% as singletons. Source material: peripheral blood. These receptors all stem from a human donor in a cohort sampled during active COVID-19. The CDR3 runs from the conserved cysteine through the conserved F or W. A D gene is named only where the DNA matches it firmly. Rows may omit the clone size; those that give it use once, few, many or a size class.

d_call cdr3_length j_call clone_size v_call cdr3_aa cdr3_nt
NA 15 TRBJ2-5 NA TRBV19 CASSLTPIREETQYF TGTGCCAGTAGTCTAACACCTATTCGGGAGGAGACCCAGTACTTC
NA 12 TRBJ2-1 NA TRBV7-9 CASSPSVYEQFF TGTGCCAGCAGTCCTAGCGTCTATGAGCAGTTCTTC
NA 12 TRBJ2-3 NA TRBV7-9 CASSLYTDTQYF TGTGCCAGCAGCTTATACACAGATACGCAGTATTTT
NA 13 TRBJ2-3 NA TRBV2 CASTVIYTDTQYF TGTGCCAGCACGGTGATTTACACAGATACGCAGTATTTT
NA 16 TRBJ2-5 NA TRBV24-1 CATSDPRLEVRETQYF TGTGCCACCAGTGATCCCCGACTGGAGGTGCGGGAGACCCAGTACTTC
TRBD1 16 TRBJ2-7 NA TRBV4-1 CASSRYQGAGDYEQYF TGCGCCAGCAGCCGCTATCAGGGGGCCGGAGACTACGAGCAGTACTTC
NA 14 TRBJ2-7 NA TRBV5-4 CASSTGGTFYEQYF TGTGCCAGCAGCACTGGGGGGACCTTCTACGAGCAGTACTTC
NA 15 TRBJ2-1 NA TRBV3-1/TRBV3-2 CASSLSRSSYNEQFF TGTGCCAGCAGCCTTTCTAGGAGCTCCTACAATGAGCAGTTCTTC
TRBD2 16 TRBJ2-5 NA TRBV28 CASRRTSAGGQETQYF TGTGCCAGCAGACGTACTAGCGCGGGAGGCCAAGAGACCCAGTACTTC
NA 11 TRBJ2-3 NA TRBV7-2 CASSSGISDHF TGTGCCAGCAGCTCCGGGATCAGCGACCATTTT
TRBD1 13 TRBJ1-1 NA TRBV29-1 CRGTGGADTEAFF TGCAGGGGAACAGGGGGCGCGGACACTGAAGCTTTCTTT
NA 12 TRBJ2-7 NA TRBV7-9 CASSSRSGEQYF TGTGCCAGCAGTTCTAGATCGGGCGAGCAGTACTTC
TRBD1 14 TRBJ1-5 NA TRBV7-2 CASSLATGTQPQHF TGTGCCAGCAGCTTAGCGACAGGGACCCAGCCCCAGCATTTT
NA 14 TRBJ2-5 NA TRBV7-9 CASSLALAVETQYF TGTGCCAGCAGCTTAGCGCTAGCTGTGGAGACCCAGTACTTC
TRBD1 13 TRBJ1-2 NA TRBV19 CASSTQGDYGYTF TGTGCCAGTAGTACTCAGGGGGACTATGGCTACACCTTC
NA 13 TRBJ2-7 NA TRBV7-9 CASSLDGSYEQYF TGTGCCAGCAGCTTAGACGGTTCCTACGAGCAGTACTTC
NA 13 TRBJ2-3 once TRBV5-1 CASSLSGTDTQYF TGCGCCAGCAGCTTAAGCGGGACAGATACGCAGTATTTT
NA 14 TRBJ1-1 few TRBV6-5 CASRPPTGNTEAFF TGTGCCAGCAGGCCGCCGACAGGGAACACTGAAGCTTTCTTT
TRBD1 14 TRBJ2-7 few TRBV5-1 CASSPAGQATDQYF TGCGCCAGCAGCCCTGCGGGACAGGCGACGGATCAGTACTTC
TRBD2 16 TRBJ2-3 NA TRBV7-8 CASSSPLAGGTDTQYF TGTGCCAGCAGCTCCCCACTAGCGGGAGGAACAGATACGCAGTATTTT
TRBD1 14 TRBJ1-2 NA TRBV19 CASSSGQGAFGYTF TGTGCCAGTAGTAGCGGACAGGGGGCTTTTGGCTACACCTTC
NA 16 TRBJ2-1 once TRBV11-2 CASSLGHTGTYNEQFF TGTGCCAGCAGCTTAGGCCACACGGGTACCTACAATGAGCAGTTCTTC
NA 13 TRBJ1-2 few TRBV3-1/TRBV3-2 CASSRGQGDGYTF TGTGCCAGCAGCCGGGGGCAGGGAGATGGCTACACCTTC
TRBD2 15 TRBJ2-7 NA TRBV5-1 CASSLAGLDLYEQYF TGCGCCAGCAGCTTGGCGGGACTAGACTTATACGAGCAGTACTTC
NA 13 TRBJ2-7 NA TRBV7-9 CASSLLRVDEQYF TGTGCCAGCAGCTTACTCCGAGTGGACGAGCAGTACTTC
TRBD1 17 TRBJ1-2 few TRBV4-2 CASSQDYRDRGLDGYTF TGTGCCAGCAGCCAAGACTACCGGGACAGGGGCCTCGATGGCTACACCTTC
NA 13 TRBJ1-1 NA TRBV5-4 CASSVGGRTEAFF TGTGCCAGCAGCGTCGGGGGGCGAACTGAAGCTTTCTTT
TRBD1 15 TRBJ1-3 NA TRBV18 CASSPNRGTGNTIYF TGTGCCAGCTCACCGAACAGGGGCACTGGAAACACCATATATTTT
TRBD2 16 TRBJ2-3 NA TRBV10-2 CASSESRTRYTDTQYF TGCGCCAGCAGTGAGTCCAGGACTAGATACACAGATACGCAGTATTTT
TRBD2 13 TRBJ2-5 NA TRBV24-1 CATSGTSGVTQYF TGTGCCACCAGCGGGACTAGTGGGGTGACCCAGTACTTC
NA 14 TRBJ2-7 NA TRBV5-1 CASSTGSNSYEQYF TGCGCCAGCAGCACCGGTTCTAACTCCTACGAGCAGTACTTC
TRBD2 15 TRBJ2-3 NA TRBV19 CASRALAISTDTQYF TGTGCCAGTAGAGCACTAGCGATTAGCACAGATACGCAGTATTTT
TRBD1 14 TRBJ1-5 NA TRBV6-5 CASRGTGRLEPQHF TGTGCCAGCAGGGGGACAGGGAGATTGGAGCCCCAGCATTTT
TRBD2 16 TRBJ2-1 NA TRBV5-4 CASSFPSGRKRNEQFF TGTGCCAGCAGCTTCCCCAGCGGGAGAAAGCGGAATGAGCAGTTCTTC
NA 14 TRBJ1-5 NA TRBV9 CASSYPNSEQPQHF TGTGCCAGCAGTTACCCAAATTCGGAGCAGCCCCAGCATTTT
NA 15 TRBJ2-2 NA TRBV5-1 CASTSGPGESGELFF TGCGCCAGCACGAGCGGACCTGGGGAAAGCGGGGAGCTGTTTTTT
NA 15 TRBJ2-2 NA TRBV10-2 CASSDEGLNTGELFF TGCGCCAGCAGTGACGAGGGATTGAACACCGGGGAGCTGTTTTTT
TRBD2 15 TRBJ2-1 few TRBV7-2 CASSITSGVGNEQFF TGTGCCAGCAGCATAACTAGCGGGGTCGGGAATGAGCAGTTCTTC
NA 14 TRBJ1-5 NA TRBV6-4 CATSHDWGGEPQHF TGTGCCACCAGCCATGATTGGGGGGGAGAGCCCCAGCATTTT
NA 11 TRBJ2-3 NA TRBV20-1 CSARLADTQYF TGCAGTGCTAGACTCGCGGATACGCAGTATTTT
NA 13 TRBJ2-1 NA TRBV9 CASSWEFGGEQFF TGTGCCAGCAGCTGGGAGTTTGGGGGGGAGCAGTTCTTC
NA 16 TRBJ2-2 NA TRBV7-9 CASSLGLVINTGELFF TGTGCCAGCAGCTTAGGACTAGTCATAAACACCGGGGAGCTGTTTTTT
NA 13 TRBJ2-2 NA TRBV5-1 CASSLPPSGELFF TGCGCCAGCAGCCTCCCTCCCTCCGGGGAGCTGTTTTTT
TRBD1 15 TRBJ2-1 NA TRBV6-4 CASRATGTGLNEQFF TGTGCCAGCAGAGCAACCGGGACAGGGTTGAATGAGCAGTTCTTC
NA 15 TRBJ2-5 NA TRBV28 CASSGIAELKETQYF TGTGCCAGCAGCGGAATAGCGGAACTGAAGGAGACCCAGTACTTC
NA 12 TRBJ1-5 NA TRBV28 CASRTGGQPQHF TGTGCCAGCCGGACCGGGGGTCAGCCCCAGCATTTT
TRBD2 18 TRBJ2-2 NA TRBV3-1/TRBV3-2 CASSSYRELAGRGGELFF TGTGCCAGCAGTTCCTACAGGGAACTAGCGGGGCGCGGAGGGGAGCTGTTTTTT
TRBD1 18 TRBJ2-1 NA TRBV4-3 CASSQDSVRTGSYNEQFF TGCGCCAGCAGCCAAGATTCGGTCCGGACAGGCTCCTACAATGAGCAGTTCTTC
NA 16 TRBJ1-4 NA TRBV6-5 CASSYRREATNEKLFF TGTGCCAGCAGTTATAGACGCGAGGCAACTAATGAAAAACTGTTTTTT
NA 15 TRBJ2-3 NA TRBV18 CASSPRPLGTDTQYF TGTGCCAGCTCACCCCGCCCCCTCGGGACAGATACGCAGTATTTT
NA 17 TRBJ1-5 NA TRBV27 CASSSSGTPYSNQPQHF TGTGCCAGCAGTAGCTCCGGGACACCTTATAGCAATCAGCCCCAGCATTTT